This T cell receptor beta chain is drawn from a study of identical twins. Findings of the study overall: When twins shared out-of-frame alpha sequences, those sequences had excess low generation probability.

About this clonotype itself: Its antigen is not known.

TCRdb recomputed calls from the 5' RACE reads with MiXCR, one row per CDR3 protein. The sample holds 500,000 or so distinct CDR3 sequences, approximately 15% seen once. Looked up from germline, CDR1 is KGHSH and CDR2 is LQKENI. J gave up 4 bases and V 0 bases, and 5 bases lay outside the gene matches. The CDR3 sequence is 16 residues long. Separately, the same data were catalogued under a study of yellow fever vaccine responses in identical twins. That study reports: Twins' vaccine T cell response reportedly gave the appearance of partial convergence and partial personalization.

The V call is TRBV18, the J call TRBJ2-5, with 10 bases fitting TRBD1. The source is a woman younger than 30 in good health. Input material: CD4+ T cells sorted from blood. The CDR3 nucleotides are TGTGCCAGCTCACCACCGGACAGGGGGAAGAGAGAGACCCAGTACTTC. Its protein product is CASSPPDRGKRETQYF.